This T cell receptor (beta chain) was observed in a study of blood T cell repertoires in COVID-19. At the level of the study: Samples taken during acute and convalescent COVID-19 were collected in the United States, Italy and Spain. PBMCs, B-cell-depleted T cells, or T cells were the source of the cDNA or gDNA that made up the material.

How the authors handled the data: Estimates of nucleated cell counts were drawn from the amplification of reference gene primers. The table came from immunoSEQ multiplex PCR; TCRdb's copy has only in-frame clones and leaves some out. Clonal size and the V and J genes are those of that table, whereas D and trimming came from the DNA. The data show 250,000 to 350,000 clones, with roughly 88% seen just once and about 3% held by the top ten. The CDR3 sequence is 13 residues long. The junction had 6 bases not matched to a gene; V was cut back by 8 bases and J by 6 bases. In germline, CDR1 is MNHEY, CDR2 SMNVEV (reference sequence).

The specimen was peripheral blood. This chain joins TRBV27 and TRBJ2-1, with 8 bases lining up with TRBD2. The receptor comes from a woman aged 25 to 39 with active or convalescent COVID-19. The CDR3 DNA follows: TGTGCCAGCGGTTGGGCGGGGGGCAATGAGCAGTTCTTC. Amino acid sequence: CASGWAGGNEQFF.